This TCR beta chain was sequenced during a study of T-cell reconstitution after alpha-beta-depleted transplantation in children. Overall study results and limits: Several patients had high TCRbeta diversity at day 60; it came from surviving recipient T cells and thymic progenitors. When one year had passed after transplant, most T-cell counts and diversity came from newly produced T cells. The study reportedly traced alpha-beta T cells about two months after transplant to several hundred expanded graft clones.

The TCRbeta library was prepared with unique molecular identifiers. TCRdb passed the PCR reads through MiXCR, listing each CDR3 protein once. The table includes hundreds of thousands of distinct CDR3 sequences, approximately 12% detected once. Note on this clonotype: No antigen is known for it.

This CDR3 spans 14 amino acids. Trimming cost V 7 bases and J 0 bases, with 12 bases left between them. The receptor's source is a male patient between 10 and 17 years old who had a stem cell transplant for acute myeloid leukemia, so the T cells may come from the graft donor. The gene calls are TRBV12-3 or TRBV12-4 and TRBJ1-1; D gene unclear. Here the sequenced sample was PBMCs, mostly from graft donor cells, taken 360 days after TCRalphabeta/CD19-depleted stem cell transplant. CDR3 nucleotides: TGTGCCAGCACCCTCAGGAGGCTGAACACTGAAGCTTTCTTT. This gives the protein CASTLRRLNTEAFF.